This is a list of T cell receptor beta chains from one sample in a study of PD-L1 blockade in urothelial cancer. The method was immunoSEQ multiplex PCR; TCRdb's version includes in-frame clones alone and lacks a portion of them. The sample includes 35,000 to 45,000 clones, about 88% of them seen just once. The sample in question was PBMCs, obtained around atezolizumab (anti-PD-L1) treatment. These receptors were collected from a donor at least 40 years old with urothelial cancer. The CDR3 runs from the conserved cysteine through the conserved F or W. Fields, in order: clone size, J gene, D gene, V gene, CDR3 DNA, CDR3 protein. The D gene is left open where the match is weak. Clone size, where shown, is once, few, many, or a class for clones that have expanded.

. TRBJ1-2 TRBD1 TRBV7-2 TGTGCCAGCAGCTATAGCCCGACAGGGGCTAACTATGGCTACACCTTC CASSYSPTGANYGYTF
. TRBJ2-1 TRBD2 TRBV5-1 TGCGCCAGCAGCCCCCCGGCTAGCGGGAGATTTAATGAGCAGTTCTTC CASSPPASGRFNEQFF
. TRBJ1-3 . TRBV7-2 TGTGCCAGCAGCTTTAGACGGGACTCTGGAAACACCATATATTTT CASSFRRDSGNTIYF
. TRBJ2-7 TRBD2 TRBV10-2 TGCGCCAGCGGACTAGCGGGGGTCTACGAGCAGTACTTC CASGLAGVYEQYF
few TRBJ1-2 TRBD1 TRBV9 TGTGCCAGCCAGGGGGACAGGGGGCCGGGTGGCTACACCTTC CASQGDRGPGGYTF
once TRBJ1-1 . TRBV28 TGTGCCAGCAGTTTTAGGGGTCGGGACACTGAAGCTTTCTTT CASSFRGRDTEAFF
few TRBJ2-2 . TRBV11-2 TGTGCCAGCAGCCCCGGACTAGGGGGGGACACCGGGGAGCTGTTTTTT CASSPGLGGDTGELFF
once TRBJ2-7 . TRBV11-2 TGTGCCAGCAGCTGGGGCCCCCTGGGGGCGACTGGGGAGCAGTACTTC CASSWGPLGATGEQYF
. TRBJ2-7 . TRBV5-1 TGCGCCACCCAGGAGGGGGCAGGGGGGTACGAGCAGTACTTC CATQEGAGGYEQYF
once TRBJ2-1 . TRBV20-1 TGCAGTGCCAGGGCCAATGAGCAGTTCTTC CSARANEQFF
. TRBJ2-7 . TRBV4-2 TGTGCCAGCAGCCAAGATGTGGTGAGCTCCTACGAGCAGTACTTC CASSQDVVSSYEQYF
. TRBJ2-2 . TRBV7-3 TGTGCCAGCAGCCCCCCGACGGGCGGGGAGCTGTTTTTT CASSPPTGGELFF
. TRBJ2-7 TRBD2 TRBV15 TGTGCCACCAGCACAGATGGGGAGGGGTCCTCCTACGAGCAGTACTTC CATSTDGEGSSYEQYF
. TRBJ2-1 TRBD2 TRBV27 TGTGCCAGCTGGCCCTCTAGCGGGCGCGATGAGCAGTTCTTC CASWPSSGRDEQFF
. TRBJ2-7 . TRBV5-1 TGCGCCAGCAGCTTGGGTGTAGGGGGGGACTACGAGCAGTACTTC CASSLGVGGDYEQYF
. TRBJ2-1 TRBD2 TRBV7-9 TGTGCCAGCCCGGCCCCGGGAGGGCCTAAAGATGAGCAGTTCTTC CASPAPGGPKDEQFF
. TRBJ1-1 . TRBV6-5 TGTGCCAGCAGTTCAGACAGCAGCCACACTGAAGCTTTCTTT CASSSDSSHTEAFF
. TRBJ2-7 TRBD1 TRBV7-2 TGTGCCAGCAGCCCCGCACAGGGGGCCGGGGAGCAGTACTTC CASSPAQGAGEQYF
. TRBJ1-2 . TRBV5-1 TGCGCCAGCAGCTCCCTGACCCTAGGTGGCTATGGCTACACCTTC CASSSLTLGGYGYTF
once TRBJ1-1 TRBD1 TRBV28 TGTGCCAGCAGCCAAGGACAGGGGAGGACTGAAGCTTTCTTT CASSQGQGRTEAFF
. TRBJ2-2 . TRBV7-9 TGTGCCAGCAGCTTCCTAAACACCGGGGAGCTGTTTTTT CASSFLNTGELFF
. TRBJ2-4 . TRBV7-8 TGTGCCAGCAGCCCCTCCTATACAGGCGACCCCTCCAAAAACATTCAGTACTTC CASSPSYTGDPSKNIQYF
. TRBJ1-1 . TRBV30 TGTGCCTGGAGTGTAATGGGGAGGGCTTTCTTT CAWSVMGRAFF
. TRBJ2-5 . TRBV4-1 TGCGCCAGCAGCCAACCCCAGGGACCTCCGGGACTGGGGGACTTC CASSQPQGPPGLGDF
. TRBJ1-5 . TRBV19 TGTGCCAGTAGTACCCTACCGCAGGGTAGCAATCAGCCCCAGCATTTT CASSTLPQGSNQPQHF
. TRBJ2-1 TRBD2 TRBV9 TGTGCCAGCAGCGACCCCGGACTAGCGGGAGTCGGCAATGAGCAGTTCTTC CASSDPGLAGVGNEQFF
. TRBJ2-1 . TRBV27 TGTGCCAGCAGTTTTTCGGGGGTACGTCAGTTCTTC CASSFSGVRQFF
once TRBJ1-3 . TRBV7-3 TGTGCCGGGCGGGGGGGCTCCACTGGAAACACCATATATTTT CAGRGGSTGNTIYF